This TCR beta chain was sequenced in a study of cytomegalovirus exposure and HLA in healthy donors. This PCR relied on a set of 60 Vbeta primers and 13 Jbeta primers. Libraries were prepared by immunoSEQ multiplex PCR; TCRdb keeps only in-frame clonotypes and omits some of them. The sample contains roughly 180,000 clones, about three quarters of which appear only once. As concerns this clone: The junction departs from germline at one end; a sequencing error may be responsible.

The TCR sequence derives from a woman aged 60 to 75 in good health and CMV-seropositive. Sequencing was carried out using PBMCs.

The CDR3 sequence: CASSKGQGGETQYF. Written as DNA, the CDR3 is TGTGCTAGCAGCAAGGGACAGGGGGGAGAGACCCAGTACTTC. The rearrangement links TRBV7-7 to TRBJ2-5; 11 positions agree with TRBD1. The CDR3 is 14 residues long. In germline, CDR1 is SSHAT, CDR2 FNYEAQ (reference sequence).